Listed below are T cell receptor beta chains from one sample, sequenced in a study of OX40 agonist ivuxolimab in advanced cancers. TCRdb's table, derived via immunoSEQ multiplex PCR, lists solely in-frame clones and lacks some. The table lists more than 100,000 clones, more than 80% of them singletons, with 0.55% in the top ten. The source was CD4+ or CD8+ T cells sorted from blood, collected in a trial of the OX40 agonist ivuxolimab. These TCRs come from an adult with an advanced solid tumor such as melanoma, head and neck, liver or kidney cancer. CDR3s include the opening cysteine and the closing phenylalanine or tryptophan. D genes are given only for firm matches. Clone size, where shown, is once, few, many, or a class for clones that have expanded.

TRBD1	TRBV10-3	once	TRBJ1-6	CAIGTGTSALHF	TGTGCCATCGGGACAGGGACTTCGGCCCTCCACTTT
-	TRBV27	few	TRBJ2-2	CASSFNTGELFF	TGTGCCAGCAGTTTTAACACCGGGGAGCTGTTTTTT
TRBD1	TRBV19	-	TRBJ2-7	CASSSSGTGVYEQYF	TGTGCCAGTAGTTCCTCCGGGACAGGGGTCTACGAGCAGTACTTC
TRBD1	TRBV5-1	-	TRBJ2-5	CASSMGQGWETQYF	TGCGCCAGCAGCATGGGACAGGGATGGGAGACCCAGTACTTC
-	TRBV7-2	-	TRBJ1-2	CASSLAGQRRSYGYTF	TGTGCCAGCAGCTTAGCTGGACAACGGCGGAGCTATGGCTACACCTTC
-	TRBV12-1	-	TRBJ2-3	CASSCISGGYSTDTQYF	TGTGCCAGCAGCTGTATTAGCGGGGGGTATAGCACAGATACGCAGTATTTT
-	TRBV28	once	TRBJ1-1	CASSMQTFLRGAFF	TGTGCCAGCAGTATGCAGACATTTCTCCGGGGAGCTTTCTTT
-	TRBV15	-	TRBJ2-2	CATSSRSRTGFLTGELFF	TGTGCCACCAGCTCACGTTCAAGGACCGGATTTCTTACCGGGGAGCTGTTTTTT
TRBD1	TRBV5-1	-	TRBJ2-3	CASSFGTGGAEDTQYF	TGCGCCAGCAGCTTTGGGACAGGGGGAGCGGAGGATACGCAGTATTTT
-	TRBV28	-	TRBJ2-2	CASSSPGVNTGELFF	TGTGCCAGCAGTTCCCCAGGGGTCAACACCGGGGAGCTGTTTTTT
-	TRBV7-2	-	TRBJ2-1	CASSLLRRNEQFF	TGTGCCAGCAGCTTACTCAGGAGGAATGAGCAGTTCTTC
TRBD1	TRBV29-1	-	TRBJ2-2	CSVRDRGITGELFF	TGCAGCGTTCGGGACAGGGGAATTACCGGGGAGCTGTTTTTT
-	TRBV2	-	TRBJ2-1	CASMRVQVEQFF	TGTGCCAGCATGAGAGTACAGGTCGAGCAGTTCTTC
-	TRBV18	-	TRBJ2-5	CASSEGVKETQYF	TGTGCCAGCTCGGAAGGGGTTAAGGAGACCCAGTACTTC
-	TRBV7-2	-	TRBJ1-2	CASSSMGRISYGYTF	TGTGCCAGCAGCTCCATGGGACGTATAAGCTATGGCTACACCTTC
TRBD1	TRBV28	-	TRBJ1-4	CASRPRPGTGVWGEKLFF	TGTGCCAGCAGGCCACGTCCCGGGACAGGGGTGTGGGGTGAAAAACTGTTTTTT
-	TRBV27	-	TRBJ2-2	CASSRRGRDTGELFF	TGTGCCAGCAGTAGGAGGGGGCGAGACACCGGGGAGCTGTTTTTT
-	TRBV28	-	TRBJ1-5	CASSLVQISNQPQHF	TGTGCCAGCAGTTTAGTCCAGATTAGCAATCAGCCCCAGCATTTT
TRBD2	TRBV7-2	once	TRBJ2-1	CASSQRGETYNEQFF	TGTGCCAGCAGCCAGCGGGGGGAAACCTACAATGAGCAGTTCTTC
-	TRBV19	-	TRBJ1-2	CASTVNPDGYGYTF	TGTGCCAGTACCGTCAACCCAGACGGCTATGGCTACACCTTC
-	TRBV5-6	-	TRBJ2-7	CASSSGGPTYEQYF	TGTGCCAGCAGCTCTGGAGGACCCACCTACGAGCAGTACTTC
-	TRBV7-2	once	TRBJ2-1	CASSTNSPYNEQFF	TGTGCCAGCAGCACCAACTCCCCCTACAATGAGCAGTTCTTC
-	TRBV7-9	-	TRBJ1-5	CASSLNGQPQHF	TGTGCCAGCAGCTTAAACGGTCAGCCCCAGCATTTT
-	TRBV2	-	TRBJ1-6	CASSGLTAGNSPLHF	TGTGCCAGCAGTGGACTGACAGCGGGGAATTCACCCCTCCACTTT
TRBD1	TRBV27	-	TRBJ2-7	CASSPGQHSTYEQYF	TGTGCCAGCAGTCCGGGACAGCACTCAACCTACGAGCAGTACTTC
-	TRBV28	-	TRBJ2-7	CASSSSIEQYF	TGTGCCAGCAGTTCGAGTATTGAGCAGTACTTC
-	TRBV9	-	TRBJ1-2	CASSGAQGWGGGYTF	TGTGCCAGCAGCGGAGCCCAAGGATGGGGAGGAGGCTACACCTTC
-	TRBV28	-	TRBJ2-7	CASSLSPGQSISYEQYF	TGTGCCAGCAGTTTATCCCCGGGCCAGAGTATTTCCTACGAGCAGTACTTC
-	TRBV19	-	TRBJ2-1	CASSIKLYNEQFF	TGTGCCAGTAGTATCAAACTCTACAATGAGCAGTTCTTC
-	TRBV28	once	TRBJ1-4	CASRGAGRSSNEKLFF	TGTGCCAGCAGAGGTGCGGGGAGGAGCTCTAATGAAAAACTGTTTTTT
-	TRBV18	-	TRBJ2-2	CASSPSTGIRTGELFF	TGTGCCAGCTCACCTTCTACAGGAATCCGCACCGGGGAGCTGTTTTTT
-	TRBV5-6	-	TRBJ1-3	CASSGNGFNTIYF	TGTGCCAGCAGCGGAAATGGCTTTAACACCATATATTTT
TRBD1	TRBV27	-	TRBJ1-5	CASSGGTGGSNQPQHF	TGTGCCAGCAGTGGGGGGACAGGGGGAAGCAATCAGCCCCAGCATTTT
TRBD2	TRBV28	-	TRBJ2-2	CASSLYLAGGLAGELFF	TGTGCCAGCAGTTTATATCTAGCGGGGGGCCTCGCCGGGGAGCTGTTTTTT
TRBD2	TRBV7-9	-	TRBJ2-7	CASSSGLAGGRSSYEQYF	TGTGCCAGCAGCTCAGGACTAGCGGGGGGCCGAAGCTCCTACGAGCAGTACTTC
-	TRBV5-6	few	TRBJ1-5	CASSHGTANQPQHF	TGTGCCAGCAGCCACGGGACGGCCAATCAGCCCCAGCATTTT
-	TRBV13	-	TRBJ1-1	CASRQQRDTEAFF	TGTGCCAGCAGACAGCAGAGAGACACTGAAGCTTTCTTT
-	TRBV19	-	TRBJ1-5	CASSIGGRGNQPQHF	TGTGCCAGTAGTATTGGGGGAAGGGGCAATCAGCCCCAGCATTTT
-	TRBV28	-	TRBJ2-3	CASSPAGSGDTQYF	TGTGCCAGCAGCCCTGCCGGGTCCGGAGATACGCAGTATTTT
-	TRBV2	-	TRBJ2-5	CASSVRLQETQYF	TGTGCCAGCAGTGTCCGACTCCAAGAGACCCAGTACTTC
-	TRBV2	few	TRBJ1-5	CASSATGNQPQHF	TGTGCCAGCAGTGCAACGGGCAATCAGCCCCAGCATTTT
-	TRBV7-2	-	TRBJ2-1	CASSLDEGFHNEQFF	TGTGCCAGCAGCTTAGATGAGGGTTTCCACAATGAGCAGTTCTTC
-	TRBV11-3	-	TRBJ2-2	CASSYSNTGELFF	TGTGCCAGCAGCTATTCTAACACCGGGGAGCTGTTTTTT
-	TRBV28	-	TRBJ1-2	CASLGGYPNYGYTF	TGTGCCAGCTTAGGGGGGTACCCTAACTATGGCTACACCTTC
-	TRBV5-1	-	TRBJ1-1	CASSLSRGTEAFF	TGCGCCAGCAGCTTGTCTAGGGGGACTGAAGCTTTCTTT
TRBD2	TRBV7-8	-	TRBJ2-7	CASSRLAGETYEQYF	TGTGCCAGCAGCCGACTAGCGGGGGAAACCTACGAGCAGTACTTC
-	TRBV7-2	-	TRBJ2-1	CASSLVEGVNEQFF	TGTGCCAGCAGCTTAGTGGAGGGAGTAAATGAGCAGTTCTTC
-	TRBV5-1	-	TRBJ2-5	CASSLGTNQETQYF	TGCGCCAGCAGCTTGGGCACAAACCAAGAGACCCAGTACTTC
TRBD1	TRBV29-1	-	TRBJ1-4	CSAKWTGPNEKLFF	TGCAGCGCTAAATGGACAGGTCCTAATGAAAAACTGTTTTTT
TRBD1	TRBV7-9	-	TRBJ1-1	CASSRDLTGGSEAFF	TGTGCCAGCAGCCGCGATCTAACAGGGGGCTCTGAAGCTTTCTTT
TRBD1	TRBV19	-	TRBJ1-5	CASSSTWTGKNQPQHF	TGTGCCAGTAGTTCAACCTGGACAGGGAAGAATCAGCCCCAGCATTTT
-	TRBV6-5	-	TRBJ2-7	CASKKHDSYEQYF	TGTGCCAGCAAAAAGCATGACTCCTACGAGCAGTACTTC
-	TRBV11-2	-	TRBJ1-2	CASSLDGDTRGYTF	TGTGCCAGCAGCTTAGACGGGGACACTAGGGGCTACACCTTC